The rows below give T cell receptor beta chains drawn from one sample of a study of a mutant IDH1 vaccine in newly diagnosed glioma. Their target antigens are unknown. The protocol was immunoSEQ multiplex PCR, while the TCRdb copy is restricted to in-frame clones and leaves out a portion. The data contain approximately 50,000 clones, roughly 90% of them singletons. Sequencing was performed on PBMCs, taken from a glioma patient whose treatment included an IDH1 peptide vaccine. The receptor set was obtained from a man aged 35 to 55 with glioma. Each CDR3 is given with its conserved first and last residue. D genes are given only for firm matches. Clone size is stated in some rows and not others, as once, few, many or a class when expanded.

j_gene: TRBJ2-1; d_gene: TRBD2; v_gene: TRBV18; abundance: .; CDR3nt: TGTGCCAGCTCACCGTTGAGCGGGAGGTCCTACAATGAGCAGTTCTTC; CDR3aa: CASSPLSGRSYNEQFF
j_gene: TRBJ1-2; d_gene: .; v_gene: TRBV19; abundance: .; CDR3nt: TGTGCCAGTAGTCCCGAGGACAGAGGGACTAACTATGGCTACACCTTC; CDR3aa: CASSPEDRGTNYGYTF
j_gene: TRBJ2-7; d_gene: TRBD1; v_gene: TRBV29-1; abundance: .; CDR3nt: TGCAGCGGAACAGGGGTGGGCTACGAGCAGTACTTC; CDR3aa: CSGTGVGYEQYF
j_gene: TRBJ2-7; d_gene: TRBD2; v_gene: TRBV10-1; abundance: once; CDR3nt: TGCGCCAACCGAGGGGTAGCGGGAGGTCCCTACGAGCAGTACTTC; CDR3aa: CANRGVAGGPYEQYF
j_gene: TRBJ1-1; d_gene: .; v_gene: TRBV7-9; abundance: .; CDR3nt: TGTGCCAGCAGCTTAGGGCAGCAGAACACTGAAGCTTTCTTT; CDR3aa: CASSLGQQNTEAFF
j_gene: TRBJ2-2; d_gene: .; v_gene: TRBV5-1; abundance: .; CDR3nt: TGCGCCAGCAGCCCCCTCGCTAGCGAGATAACCGGGGAGCTGTTTTTT; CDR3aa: CASSPLASEITGELFF
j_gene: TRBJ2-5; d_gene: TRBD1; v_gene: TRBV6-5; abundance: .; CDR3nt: TGTGCCAGCAGGAGTGGGACAGCAAAAGAGACCCAGTACTTC; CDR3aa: CASRSGTAKETQYF
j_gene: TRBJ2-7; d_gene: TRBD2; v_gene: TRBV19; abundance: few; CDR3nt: TGTGCCAGTACCGCCGGGAGGGGAGCGGGGTCCTACGAGCAGTACTTC; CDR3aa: CASTAGRGAGSYEQYF
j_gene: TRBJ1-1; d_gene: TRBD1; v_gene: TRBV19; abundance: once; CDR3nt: TGTGCCAGTAACACCGGGACAGGGGGTACTGAAGCTTTCTTT; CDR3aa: CASNTGTGGTEAFF
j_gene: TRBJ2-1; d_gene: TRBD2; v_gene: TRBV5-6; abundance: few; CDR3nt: TGTGCCAGCAGCCTTTCTAGCGGGAGATCCTACAATGAGCAGTTCTTC; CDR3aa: CASSLSSGRSYNEQFF
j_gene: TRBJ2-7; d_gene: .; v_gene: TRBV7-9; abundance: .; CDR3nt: TGTGCCAGCAGCCCAACGGGGGAGCAGTACTTC; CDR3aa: CASSPTGEQYF
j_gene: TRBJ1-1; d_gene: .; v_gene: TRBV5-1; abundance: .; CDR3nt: TGCGCCAGCACCCCCGGAGGGGGGCGTACTGAAGCTTTCTTT; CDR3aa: CASTPGGGRTEAFF
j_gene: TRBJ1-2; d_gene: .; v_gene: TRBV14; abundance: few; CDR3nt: TGTGCCAGCAGCCAAGTAAGGCAGCCGTATGGCTACACCTTC; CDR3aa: CASSQVRQPYGYTF
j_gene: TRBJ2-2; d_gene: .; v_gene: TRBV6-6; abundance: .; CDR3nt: TGTGCCACTGGGGCCAGAGCCGGGGAGCTGTTTTTT; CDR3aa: CATGARAGELFF
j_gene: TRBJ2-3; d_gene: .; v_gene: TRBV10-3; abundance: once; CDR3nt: TGTGCCATCAGTGAGTCTGCACGGACAACGGCTGATACGCAGTATTTT; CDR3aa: CAISESARTTADTQYF
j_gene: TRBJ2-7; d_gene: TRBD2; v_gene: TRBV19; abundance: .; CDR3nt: TGTGCCAGTAGTATAGGGTCGGGAGGGCCTTACGAGCAGTACTTC; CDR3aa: CASSIGSGGPYEQYF
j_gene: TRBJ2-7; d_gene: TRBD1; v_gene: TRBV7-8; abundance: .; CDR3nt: TGTGCCAGCAGCCTAACCCGGGACAGTACCTACGAGCAGTACTTC; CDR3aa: CASSLTRDSTYEQYF
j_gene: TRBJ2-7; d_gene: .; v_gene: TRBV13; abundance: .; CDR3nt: TGTGCCAGCAGCAGAAGGGGAGGTGGGAACTACGAGCAGTACTTC; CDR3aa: CASSRRGGGNYEQYF
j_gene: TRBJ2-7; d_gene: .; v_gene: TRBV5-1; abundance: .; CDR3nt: TGCGCCAGCAGCTCCGTAAGGGCAGGCCCTAACGAGCAGTACTTC; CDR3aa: CASSSVRAGPNEQYF
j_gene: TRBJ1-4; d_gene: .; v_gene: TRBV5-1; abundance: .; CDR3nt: TGCGCCAGCAGCTTTCAGGGTAACGGAGATAATGAAAAACTGTTTTTT; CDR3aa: CASSFQGNGDNEKLFF
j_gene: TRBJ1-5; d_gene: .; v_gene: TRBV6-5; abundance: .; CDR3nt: TGTGCCAGCCGTACCGGGGAATCTCAGCCCCAGCATTTT; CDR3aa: CASRTGESQPQHF
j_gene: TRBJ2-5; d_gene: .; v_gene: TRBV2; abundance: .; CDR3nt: TGTGCCAGCGGGAATCAAGGGACTCTCCAAGAGACCCAGTACTTC; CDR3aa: CASGNQGTLQETQYF
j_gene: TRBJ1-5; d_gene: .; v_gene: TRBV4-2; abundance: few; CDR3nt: TGTGCCAGCAGCCCCGGCGGGTCTAGCAATCAGCCCCAGCATTTT; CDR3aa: CASSPGGSSNQPQHF
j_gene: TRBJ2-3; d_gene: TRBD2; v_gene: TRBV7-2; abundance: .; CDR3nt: TGTGCCAGCAGCTCGGAGCTTGGGACTAGCGGGCAGTATTTT; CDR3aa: CASSSELGTSGQYF
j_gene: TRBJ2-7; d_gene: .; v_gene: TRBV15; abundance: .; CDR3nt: TGTGCCACCAGCAGAGCCAAGGGAGTCATGTACGAGCAGTACTTC; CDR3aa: CATSRAKGVMYEQYF
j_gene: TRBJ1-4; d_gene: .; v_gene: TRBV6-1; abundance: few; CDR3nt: TGTGCCACCTACAGGGTGGGGGAAAAACTGTTTTTT; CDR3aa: CATYRVGEKLFF
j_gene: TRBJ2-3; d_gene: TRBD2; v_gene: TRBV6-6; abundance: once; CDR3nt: TGTGCCAGCAGCTTCCAGCGGGAGGGGGGGGATACGCAGTATTTT; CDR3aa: CASSFQREGGDTQYF
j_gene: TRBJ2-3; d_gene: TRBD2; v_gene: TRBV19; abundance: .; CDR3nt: TGTGCCAGTAGTGAGGTTCTAGCGGGAACCACAGATACGCAGTATTTT; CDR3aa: CASSEVLAGTTDTQYF
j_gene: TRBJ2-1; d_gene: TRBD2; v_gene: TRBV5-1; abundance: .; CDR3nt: TGCGCCAGCAGACTAGCGGGGATATCCTACAATGAGCAGTTCTTC; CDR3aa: CASRLAGISYNEQFF
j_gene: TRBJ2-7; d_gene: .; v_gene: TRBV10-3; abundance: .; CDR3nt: TGTGCCACGCAAACAGGTTCCTACGAGCAGTACTTC; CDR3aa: CATQTGSYEQYF
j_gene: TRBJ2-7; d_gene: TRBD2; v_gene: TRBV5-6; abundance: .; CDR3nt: TGTGCCAGCAGCTTGGCCGGACTAGCGGGTACCTCCTACGAGCAGTACTTC; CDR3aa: CASSLAGLAGTSYEQYF
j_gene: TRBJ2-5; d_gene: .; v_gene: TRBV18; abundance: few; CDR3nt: TGTGCCAGCTCACTAGGTCTACAAGAGACCCAGTACTTC; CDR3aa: CASSLGLQETQYF
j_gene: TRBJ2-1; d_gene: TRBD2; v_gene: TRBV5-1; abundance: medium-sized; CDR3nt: TGCGCCAGCAGCTTAGGACTAGCGGGGAGCCCGAGTGAGCAGTTCTTC; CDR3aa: CASSLGLAGSPSEQFF